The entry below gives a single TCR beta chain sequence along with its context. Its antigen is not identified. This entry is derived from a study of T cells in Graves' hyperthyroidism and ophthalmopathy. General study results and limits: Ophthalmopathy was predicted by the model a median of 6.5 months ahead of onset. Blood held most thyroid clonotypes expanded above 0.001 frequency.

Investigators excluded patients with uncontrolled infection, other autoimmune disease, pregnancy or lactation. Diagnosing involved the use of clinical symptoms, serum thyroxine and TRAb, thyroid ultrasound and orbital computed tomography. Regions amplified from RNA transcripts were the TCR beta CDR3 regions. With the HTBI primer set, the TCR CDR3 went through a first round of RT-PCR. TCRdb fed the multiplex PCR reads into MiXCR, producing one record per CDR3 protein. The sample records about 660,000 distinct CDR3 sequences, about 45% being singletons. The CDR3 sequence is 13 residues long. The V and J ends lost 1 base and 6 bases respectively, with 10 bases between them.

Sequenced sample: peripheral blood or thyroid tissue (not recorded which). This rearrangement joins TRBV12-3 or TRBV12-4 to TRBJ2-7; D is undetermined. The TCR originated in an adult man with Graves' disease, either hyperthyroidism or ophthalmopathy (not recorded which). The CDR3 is CASSLDFVSEQYF. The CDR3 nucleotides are TGTGCCAGCAGTTTAGATTTTGTCTCCGAGCAGTACTTC.